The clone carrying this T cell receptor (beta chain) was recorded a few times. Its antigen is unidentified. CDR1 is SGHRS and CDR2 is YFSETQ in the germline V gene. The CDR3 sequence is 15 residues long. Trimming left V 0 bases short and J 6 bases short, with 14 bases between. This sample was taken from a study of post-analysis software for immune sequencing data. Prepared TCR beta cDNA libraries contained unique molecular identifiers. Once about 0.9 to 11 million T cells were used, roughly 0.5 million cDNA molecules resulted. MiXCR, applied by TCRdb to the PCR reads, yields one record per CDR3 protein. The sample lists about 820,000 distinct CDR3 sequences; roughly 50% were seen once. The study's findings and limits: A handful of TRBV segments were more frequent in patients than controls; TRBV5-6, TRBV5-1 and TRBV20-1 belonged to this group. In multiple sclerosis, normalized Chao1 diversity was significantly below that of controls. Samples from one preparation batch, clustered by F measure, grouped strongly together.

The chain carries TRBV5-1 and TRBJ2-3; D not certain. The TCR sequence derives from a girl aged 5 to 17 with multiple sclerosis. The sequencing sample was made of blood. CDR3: CASSLGPDLKDTQYF. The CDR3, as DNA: TGCGCCAGCAGCTTGGGACCGGATCTTAAGGATACGCAGTATTTT.